This T cell receptor beta chain derives from a study of response to subunit inactivated influenza vaccine. TCRdb independently ran MiXCR on the RT-PCR reads; one entry per CDR3 protein. This table holds more than 200,000 distinct CDR3 sequences, 10% to 15% found once. In germline, CDR1 is SGHTA, CDR2 FQGNSA. V was cut by 5 bases and J by 9 bases, with 20 bases left in between. CDR3 length: 15 residues. Study-wide results and limits: The authors offered the suggestion that each seasonal influenza vaccination recruits few new T cells.

This clonotype was observed a handful of times. The antigen remains undetermined. The sequence was collected from a man aged 45-65 years who received an inactivated influenza vaccine. The sample was non-naive T cells sorted from PBMCs, taken approximately 15 days before vaccination. The genes are TRBV7-2 and TRBJ2-1; D possibly corresponds to TRBD2 (5 bases). Here the CDR3 DNA reads TGTGCCAGCAGCCCCGGGTTTGGGCGGGCCCGTGAGCAGTTCTTC. Its protein product is CASSPGFGRAREQFF.